This is a list of T cell receptor beta chains from one sample in a study of patients and donors after allogeneic stem cell transplantation. TCRdb used MiXCR to reprocess the RT-PCR reads, holding one entry per CDR3 protein. The table has fewer than 25,000 distinct CDR3 sequences, approximately 39% seen once. Sequenced: blood, either unsorted or a sorted T cell fraction (not recorded which). The receptors derive from a human donor who was either an allogeneic HSCT recipient or a stem cell or donor lymphocyte infusion donor (not recorded which). It is not recorded whose cells these are; they may come from a transplant donor. Each CDR3 is given with its conserved first and last residue. Fields, in order: D gene, V gene, J gene, clone size, CDR3 protein, CDR3 DNA. D genes are given only for firm matches. Clone size is stated in some rows and not others, as once, few, many or a class when expanded.

D: -
V: TRBV3-1
J: TRBJ2-2
size: -
CDR3: CASSQVPVSGELFF
DNA: TGTGCCAGCAGCCAAGTTCCAGTTTCGGGGGAGCTGTTTTTT

D: -
V: TRBV25-1
J: TRBJ1-1
size: -
CDR3: CASSVSPLEAFF
DNA: TGTGCTAGCAGTGTGTCACCCCTTGAAGCTTTCTTT

D: TRBD1
V: TRBV5-4
J: TRBJ1-4
size: many
CDR3: CASSSQGGAEKLFF
DNA: TGTGCCAGCAGCTCCCAGGGGGGTGCGGAAAAACTGTTTTTT

D: -
V: TRBV21-1
J: TRBJ2-4
size: -
CDR3: CATQGGVNGAKNIQYF
DNA: TGTGCCACCCAGGGGGGGGTTAATGGAGCCAAAAACATTCAGTACTTC

D: -
V: TRBV2
J: TRBJ1-4
size: -
CDR3: CASSEVMRNAEKLFF
DNA: TGTGCCAGCAGTGAAGTGATGAGGAATGCGGAAAAACTGTTTTTT

D: -
V: TRBV7-9
J: TRBJ2-2
size: -
CDR3: CASSLATLVNTGELFF
DNA: TGTGCCAGCAGCTTAGCGACACTAGTAAACACCGGGGAGCTGTTTTTT

D: TRBD2
V: TRBV7-9
J: TRBJ2-7
size: -
CDR3: CASSSYPGLADF
DNA: TGTGCCAGCAGCTCCTACCCGGGACTAGCGGACTTC

D: TRBD2
V: TRBV9
J: TRBJ2-1
size: -
CDR3: CASSVGRVNEQFF
DNA: TGTGCCAGCAGCGTGGGGAGGGTCAATGAGCAGTTCTTC

D: -
V: TRBV4-1
J: TRBJ1-5
size: -
CDR3: CASSGRVSYSNQPQHF
DNA: TGCGCCAGCAGCGGCAGGGTGAGTTATAGCAATCAGCCCCAGCATTTT

D: -
V: TRBV12-3/TRBV12-4
J: TRBJ1-5
size: -
CDR3: CASSLEIRGAYSNQPQHF
DNA: TGTGCCAGCAGTTTAGAAATCCGGGGGGCGTATAGCAATCAGCCCCAGCATTTT

D: -
V: TRBV6-5
J: TRBJ2-3
size: -
CDR3: CASTELGRGTDTQYF
DNA: TGTGCCAGCACTGAATTAGGGAGAGGGACAGATACGCAGTATTTT

D: -
V: TRBV18
J: TRBJ1-1
size: -
CDR3: CASSPAPGSNTEAFF
DNA: TGTGCCAGCTCACCAGCCCCAGGTTCGAACACTGAAGCTTTCTTT

D: TRBD1
V: TRBV20-1
J: TRBJ1-3
size: few
CDR3: CSAWDRGNTIYF
DNA: TGCAGTGCTTGGGACAGGGGAAACACCATATATTTT

D: -
V: TRBV7-2
J: TRBJ1-5
size: -
CDR3: CASSHNRYQPQHF
DNA: TGTGCCAGCAGCCACAACAGATATCAGCCCCAGCATTTT

D: -
V: TRBV2
J: TRBJ2-6
size: -
CDR3: CASSGSSGANVLTF
DNA: TGTGCCAGCAGTGGTAGCTCTGGGGCCAACGTCCTGACTTTC

D: -
V: TRBV5-1
J: TRBJ2-7
size: -
CDR3: CASSFSDSSYEQYF
DNA: TGCGCCAGCAGCTTCTCAGACTCGTCCTACGAGCAGTACTTC

D: TRBD2
V: TRBV28
J: TRBJ2-3
size: once
CDR3: CASSSAGEGTDTQYF
DNA: TGTGCCAGCAGTTCCGCGGGAGAAGGCACAGATACGCAGTATTTT

D: -
V: TRBV6-6
J: TRBJ2-7
size: -
CDR3: CASSYDGVSTRLNEQYF
DNA: TGTGCCAGCAGTTACGATGGGGTTTCGACTCGACTTAACGAGCAGTACTTC

D: TRBD1
V: TRBV7-2
J: TRBJ1-2
size: -
CDR3: CASSSSTGSNYGYTF
DNA: TGTGCCAGCAGCTCCTCGACAGGGTCGAACTATGGCTACACCTTC

D: -
V: TRBV24-1
J: TRBJ2-2
size: -
CDR3: CATSDAQAVGTGELFF
DNA: TGTGCCACCAGTGATGCTCAGGCGGTGGGGACCGGGGAGCTGTTTTTT

D: -
V: TRBV20-1
J: TRBJ2-1
size: -
CDR3: CSARGGWYNEQFF
DNA: TGCAGTGCTAGAGGGGGATGGTACAATGAGCAGTTCTTC

D: TRBD2
V: TRBV3-1
J: TRBJ2-3
size: -
CDR3: CASSQRGGQNTQYF
DNA: TGTGCCAGCAGCCAGCGGGGGGGCCAAAATACGCAGTATTTT

D: TRBD2
V: TRBV5-1
J: TRBJ2-7
size: -
CDR3: CASRKGLAGGYEQYF
DNA: TGCGCCAGCAGGAAAGGACTAGCGGGAGGGTACGAGCAGTACTTC

D: TRBD1
V: TRBV7-9
J: TRBJ1-5
size: -
CDR3: CASSQGTGSNQPQHF
DNA: TGTGCCAGCAGCCAAGGGACAGGGAGCAATCAGCCCCAGCATTTT

D: -
V: TRBV5-1
J: TRBJ2-7
size: -
CDR3: CASSPLYDAGEQYF
DNA: TGCGCCAGCAGCCCACTCTACGACGCGGGCGAGCAGTACTTC

D: -
V: TRBV2
J: TRBJ1-4
size: few
CDR3: CASSETGANEKLFF
DNA: TGTGCCAGCAGTGAAACTGGGGCTAATGAAAAACTGTTTTTT

D: TRBD2
V: TRBV9
J: TRBJ2-3
size: -
CDR3: CASSVDVGSGGTDTQYF
DNA: TGTGCCAGCAGCGTAGATGTGGGGAGCGGGGGCACAGATACGCAGTATTTT

D: -
V: TRBV5-1
J: TRBJ2-2
size: -
CDR3: CASSLVTRPNTGELFF
DNA: TGCGCCAGCAGCTTGGTTACACGGCCCAACACCGGGGAGCTGTTTTTT

D: -
V: TRBV5-1
J: TRBJ2-4
size: -
CDR3: CASSLPDLAKNIQYF
DNA: TGCGCCAGCAGTTTGCCGGATCTAGCCAAAAACATTCAGTACTTC

D: -
V: TRBV29-1
J: TRBJ1-1
size: -
CDR3: CSVDRGAVGTEAFF
DNA: TGCAGCGTTGACAGGGGTGCGGTGGGCACTGAAGCTTTCTTT

D: -
V: TRBV29-1
J: TRBJ1-4
size: -
CDR3: CSALDNPNEKLFF
DNA: TGCAGCGCCCTGGACAACCCGAATGAAAAACTGTTTTTT

D: -
V: TRBV27
J: TRBJ1-4
size: few
CDR3: CASSFLNEKLFF
DNA: TGTGCCAGCAGTTTCTTGAATGAAAAACTGTTTTTT

D: -
V: TRBV4-2
J: TRBJ1-2
size: few
CDR3: CASSQDAQLLYGYTF
DNA: TGTGCCAGCAGCCAAGATGCCCAACTCCTCTATGGCTACACCTTC

D: TRBD1
V: TRBV6-1
J: TRBJ1-2
size: -
CDR3: CASTWDREAYTF
DNA: TGTGCCAGCACCTGGGACAGGGAGGCCTACACCTTC

D: -
V: TRBV7-7
J: TRBJ2-2
size: few
CDR3: CASSLAPVSNTGELFF
DNA: TGTGCTAGCAGCTTAGCGCCGGTCTCGAACACCGGGGAGCTGTTTTTT

D: -
V: TRBV20-1
J: TRBJ1-5
size: many
CDR3: CSAPDPPTGNQPQHF
DNA: TGCAGTGCCCCCGACCCCCCCACAGGGAACCAGCCCCAGCATTTT

D: TRBD1
V: TRBV20-1
J: TRBJ1-1
size: once
CDR3: CSAIPHPGQGSGVTEAFF
DNA: TGCAGTGCTATCCCGCACCCGGGACAGGGAAGCGGGGTCACTGAAGCTTTCTTT

D: -
V: TRBV29-1
J: TRBJ2-3
size: -
CDR3: CSVEGLTDTQYF
DNA: TGCAGCGTTGAAGGTCTTACAGATACGCAGTATTTT

D: TRBD1
V: TRBV5-1
J: TRBJ1-1
size: many
CDR3: CASSLGDRGTEAFF
DNA: TGCGCCAGCAGCTTGGGGGACAGGGGTACTGAAGCTTTCTTT

D: -
V: TRBV9
J: TRBJ2-7
size: -
CDR3: CASSVDPTYEQYF
DNA: TGTGCCAGCAGCGTAGACCCAACCTACGAGCAGTACTTC

D: -
V: TRBV19
J: TRBJ1-1
size: few
CDR3: CASSEWGRNTEAFF
DNA: TGTGCCAGTAGCGAATGGGGCAGGAACACTGAAGCTTTCTTT

D: TRBD2
V: TRBV7-9
J: TRBJ2-3
size: few
CDR3: CASLVPAGGDTQYF
DNA: TGTGCCAGCTTGGTGCCCGCGGGGGGCGATACGCAGTATTTT

D: TRBD2
V: TRBV5-1
J: TRBJ2-1
size: -
CDR3: CASSLWESGARGSEQFF
DNA: TGCGCCAGCAGCTTGTGGGAGAGCGGGGCCCGGGGGAGTGAGCAGTTCTTC

D: -
V: TRBV3-1
J: TRBJ1-5
size: many
CDR3: CASSQTWTPYSNQPQHF
DNA: TGTGCCAGCAGCCAAACCTGGACACCTTATAGCAATCAGCCCCAGCATTTT